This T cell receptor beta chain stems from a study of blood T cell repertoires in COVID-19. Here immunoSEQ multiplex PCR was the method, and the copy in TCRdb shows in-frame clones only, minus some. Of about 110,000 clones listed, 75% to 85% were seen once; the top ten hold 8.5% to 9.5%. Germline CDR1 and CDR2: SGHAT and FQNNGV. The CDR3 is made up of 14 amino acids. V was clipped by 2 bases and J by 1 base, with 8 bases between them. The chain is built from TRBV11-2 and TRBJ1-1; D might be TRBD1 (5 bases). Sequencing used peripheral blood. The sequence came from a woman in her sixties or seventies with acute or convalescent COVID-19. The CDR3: CASSLQGTNTEAFF. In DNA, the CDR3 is TGTGCCAGCAGCTTACAGGGAACGAACACTGAAGCTTTCTTT.